This is a list of T cell receptor beta chains from one sample in a study of regulatory T cells in long-lasting Graves disease. Each CDR3 protein gets one entry after TCRdb re-called the multiplex PCR reads with MiXCR. The sample has 310,000 or so distinct CDR3 sequences; around 19% are singletons. The sequences come from peripheral blood mononuclear cells (PBMCs), collected when the disease was refractory, from a patient treated with antithyroid drugs. The receptors derive from a female donor with Graves disease. The CDR3 runs from the conserved cysteine through the conserved F or W. The D gene is left open where the match is weak. Part of the rows lack a size; the others show once, few, many or a class for expanded clones.

J gene | V gene | clone size | D gene | CDR3 protein | CDR3 DNA
TRBJ2-7 | TRBV6-5 | many | NA | CASSFGQGGYEQYF | TGTGCCAGCAGTTTTGGACAGGGAGGGTACGAGCAGTACTTC
TRBJ2-5 | TRBV28 | many | NA | CASSAGAVETQYF | TGTGCCAGCAGCGCAGGGGCGGTTGAGACCCAGTACTTC
TRBJ1-1 | TRBV12-3/TRBV12-4 | many | NA | CASSLPRRRTEAFF | TGTGCCAGCAGTTTACCGCGTAGACGGACTGAAGCTTTCTTT
TRBJ2-1 | TRBV2 | NA | NA | CASSDRGVDYNEQFF | TGTGCCAGCAGTGATAGAGGGGTCGACTACAATGAGCAGTTCTTC
TRBJ1-4 | TRBV29-1 | many | NA | CSVALPIGGKLFF | TGCAGCGTTGCCCTACCGATTGGAGGAAAACTGTTTTTT
TRBJ2-7 | TRBV20-1 | few | TRBD1 | CSARDPGQGPFSFYEQYF | TGCAGTGCTAGAGATCCTGGACAGGGCCCCTTTTCTTTCTACGAGCAGTACTTC
TRBJ1-4 | TRBV10-2 | few | NA | CASSDRTEKLFF | TGCGCCAGCAGTGATAGGACGGAAAAACTGTTTTTT
TRBJ1-1 | TRBV19 | NA | NA | CATMTGLNTEAFF | TGTGCCACCATGACAGGCCTGAACACTGAAGCTTTCTTT
TRBJ1-1 | TRBV29-1 | NA | NA | CSADGSDTEAFF | TGCAGCGCCGACGGGTCGGACACTGAAGCTTTCTTT
TRBJ2-6 | TRBV19 | few | NA | CASSMRHQPFFGGANVLTF | TGTGCCAGTAGTATGAGGCACCAGCCGTTTTTCGGCGGGGCCAACGTCCTGACTTTC
TRBJ1-3 | TRBV12-3/TRBV12-4 | many | NA | CASAGTNSGNTIYF | TGTGCCAGCGCCGGGACAAACTCTGGAAACACCATATATTTT
TRBJ1-1 | TRBV12-3/TRBV12-4 | many | NA | CASSFTQTEAFF | TGTGCCAGCAGTTTTACCCAGACTGAAGCTTTCTTT
TRBJ1-3 | TRBV19 | NA | NA | CASSGHRTGNTIYF | TGTGCCAGTAGCGGACATAGAACTGGAAACACCATATATTTT
TRBJ2-4 | TRBV7-2 | many | NA | CASSPSGARNIQYF | TGTGCCAGCAGCCCATCGGGAGCCCGAAACATTCAGTACTTC
TRBJ2-2 | TRBV7-3 | NA | TRBD2 | CASSPGGQNTGELFF | TGTGCCAGCAGCCCGGGGGGGCAAAACACCGGGGAGCTGTTTTTT
TRBJ1-2 | TRBV20-1 | few | NA | CSARPRGAVSNYGYTF | TGCAGTGCCAGACCCCGTGGGGCAGTCTCTAACTATGGCTACACCTTC
TRBJ1-2 | TRBV12-5 | many | TRBD1 | CASGLVVGDRTGGDPNYGYTF | TGTGCTAGTGGTTTGGTAGTAGGGGACCGGACAGGAGGCGACCCTAACTATGGCTACACCTTC
TRBJ1-2 | TRBV6-2/TRBV6-3 | NA | TRBD1 | CASSNSPGQGKGSYGYTF | TGTGCCAGCAGCAACTCCCCGGGACAGGGAAAGGGGAGCTATGGCTACACCTTC
TRBJ2-2 | TRBV27 | NA | TRBD1 | CASSWTGTGELFF | TGTGCCAGCAGTTGGACAGGGACCGGGGAGCTGTTTTTT
TRBJ1-1 | TRBV27 | NA | NA | CASSQYGGMNTEAFF | TGTGCCAGCAGCCAATACGGTGGGATGAACACTGAAGCTTTCTTT
TRBJ1-2 | TRBV9 | NA | NA | CASSDGDHYGYTF | TGTGCCAGCAGCGACGGGGACCACTATGGCTACACCTTC
TRBJ2-7 | TRBV28 | many | NA | CASSLVRMSSYEQYF | TGTGCCAGCAGTTTGGTCAGAATGAGCTCCTACGAGCAGTACTTC
TRBJ2-7 | TRBV6-1 | NA | TRBD2 | CASRFQISGSRHEQYF | TGTGCCAGCAGATTTCAGATAAGCGGGAGTAGACACGAGCAGTACTTC
TRBJ2-7 | TRBV20-1 | NA | NA | CSAPIVVSYEQYF | TGCAGTGCCCCCATCGTAGTCTCCTACGAGCAGTACTTC
TRBJ1-2 | TRBV7-2 | few | NA | CASSQSVGRMGGYTF | TGTGCCAGCAGCCAGTCGGTGGGGAGGATGGGGGGCTACACCTTC
TRBJ2-2 | TRBV12-3/TRBV12-4 | many | TRBD2 | CASNPGLAGAGELFF | TGTGCCAGCAACCCGGGACTAGCGGGAGCCGGGGAGCTGTTTTTT
TRBJ1-5 | TRBV6-2/TRBV6-3 | many | NA | CASSLRGRGNQPQHF | TGTGCCAGCAGCCTCAGGGGACGTGGCAATCAGCCCCAGCATTTT
TRBJ2-5 | TRBV10-3 | many | TRBD1 | CAIALRDRATPETQYF | TGTGCCATTGCCCTCCGGGACAGGGCCACTCCGGAGACCCAGTACTTC
TRBJ2-4 | TRBV15 | many | TRBD1 | CATSSGQGKNIQYF | TGTGCCACCAGCAGCGGACAGGGGAAGAACATTCAGTACTTC
TRBJ2-7 | TRBV20-1 | few | TRBD2 | CSASRGGLGNEQYF | TGCAGTGCTTCGAGGGGGGGACTAGGCAACGAGCAGTACTTC
TRBJ2-3 | TRBV28 | NA | NA | CASSPHSGHSTDTQYF | TGTGCCAGCAGTCCACATAGCGGACACAGCACAGATACGCAGTATTTT
TRBJ2-7 | TRBV7-2 | many | TRBD1 | CASSPGTGRHEQYF | TGTGCCAGCAGCCCCGGGACAGGCCGCCACGAGCAGTACTTC
TRBJ1-4 | TRBV15 | NA | TRBD1 | CATSRDWEDRGRNEKLFF | TGTGCCACCAGCAGAGATTGGGAGGACAGGGGACGTAATGAAAAACTGTTTTTT
TRBJ1-2 | TRBV9 | NA | NA | CASSGRALIGDYGYTF | TGTGCCAGCAGCGGCCGGGCCCTAATAGGGGACTATGGCTACACCTTC
TRBJ2-7 | TRBV9 | NA | TRBD1 | CASSPTPGQGTEQYF | TGTGCCAGCAGCCCTACACCGGGACAGGGGACCGAGCAGTACTTC
TRBJ1-5 | TRBV7-2 | many | TRBD1 | CASSWDRGDQPQHF | TGTGCCAGCAGCTGGGACAGGGGGGATCAGCCCCAGCATTTT
TRBJ2-7 | TRBV6-2/TRBV6-3 | many | TRBD1 | CASSYSTGGIHEQYF | TGTGCCAGCAGCTACTCGACAGGGGGCATACACGAGCAGTACTTC
TRBJ2-5 | TRBV28 | many | NA | CASSSRRTGIVETQYF | TGTGCCAGCAGCTCAAGAAGAACAGGGATCGTGGAGACCCAGTACTTC
TRBJ2-7 | TRBV5-4 | few | TRBD2 | CASSLRDPGGEQYF | TGTGCCAGCAGCTTGAGGGACCCGGGAGGCGAGCAGTACTTC
TRBJ1-5 | TRBV2 | many | NA | CASRGSLGYNQPQHF | TGTGCCAGCAGGGGATCCTTGGGGTACAATCAGCCCCAGCATTTT
TRBJ2-5 | TRBV11-2 | many | NA | CASSLEGAGGSGKTQYF | TGTGCCAGCAGCTTAGAGGGAGCTGGGGGGAGTGGTAAGACCCAGTACTTC
TRBJ1-1 | TRBV6-1 | few | NA | CASRSSGVNTEAFF | TGTGCCAGCAGGTCCTCCGGGGTGAACACTGAAGCTTTCTTT
TRBJ2-7 | TRBV29-1 | many | TRBD1 | CSVEAGGQGTSYEQYF | TGCAGCGTTGAAGCAGGGGGACAGGGGACTTCCTACGAGCAGTACTTC
TRBJ1-1 | TRBV6-1 | NA | NA | CASLRGRGYSGEAFF | TGTGCCAGCCTAAGAGGCCGAGGATACAGTGGTGAAGCTTTCTTT
TRBJ1-5 | TRBV9 | NA | NA | CASGADNQPQHF | TGTGCCAGCGGGGCGGACAATCAGCCCCAGCATTTT
TRBJ1-1 | TRBV20-1 | few | TRBD1 | CSARVFLKGAGTEAFF | TGCAGTGCTAGAGTTTTTTTGAAGGGGGCTGGGACTGAAGCTTTCTTT
TRBJ2-7 | TRBV11-2 | many | NA | CASSPLRRAYEQYF | TGTGCCAGCAGCCCCTTGAGGAGGGCCTACGAGCAGTACTTC
TRBJ2-2 | TRBV12-3/TRBV12-4 | many | TRBD1 | CASSDRGIERSTGELFF | TGTGCCAGCAGCGACAGGGGGATTGAGCGAAGCACCGGGGAGCTGTTTTTT
TRBJ1-2 | TRBV12-3/TRBV12-4 | many | NA | CASSVAGRSGYTF | TGTGCCAGCAGTGTCGCAGGGAGGAGTGGCTACACCTTC
TRBJ1-1 | TRBV2 | many | NA | CASRGSTGGRREAFF | TGTGCCAGCAGGGGGTCTACTGGGGGGCGCCGAGAAGCTTTCTTT
TRBJ1-2 | TRBV18 | many | NA | CASSPPTKGYGYTF | TGTGCCAGCTCACCGCCCACAAAAGGCTATGGCTACACCTTC
TRBJ2-2 | TRBV19 | NA | NA | CASSTLQGVGTRELLF | TGTGCCAGTAGTACCCTGCAGGGGGTAGGCACCCGGGAGCTGCTTTTT
TRBJ2-7 | TRBV7-9 | NA | TRBD1 | CASSLAKMTGGHSYEQYF | TGTGCCAGCAGCTTAGCCAAGATGACAGGGGGCCACTCCTACGAGCAGTACTTC
TRBJ1-2 | TRBV20-1 | NA | TRBD1 | CSARVGTGRRRFEGDGYTF | TGCAGTGCTAGAGTGGGGACAGGCCGGCGTCGCTTCGAGGGGGATGGCTACACCTTC
TRBJ2-7 | TRBV15 | many | NA | CATSRDTRECYEQYF | TGTGCCACCAGCAGAGATACCAGGGAATGCTACGAGCAGTACTTC
TRBJ2-5 | TRBV20-1 | NA | NA | CSAPEPQHLGTQYF | TGCAGTGCACCCGAGCCCCAGCACCTTGGGACCCAGTACTTC
TRBJ2-2 | TRBV11-2 | many | TRBD1 | CASSYDRVVLLGELFF | TGTGCCAGCAGCTACGACAGGGTGGTTTTATTAGGGGAGCTGTTTTTT
TRBJ1-1 | TRBV5-6 | few | NA | CASSREQGNTEAFF | TGTGCCAGCAGCAGAGAACAGGGGAACACTGAAGCTTTCTTT
TRBJ1-4 | TRBV28 | many | TRBD1 | CASRPTQGAYEKLFF | TGTGCCAGCAGACCAACACAGGGGGCGTATGAAAAACTGTTTTTT
TRBJ1-4 | TRBV18 | NA | NA | CASSPRHGGNEKLFF | TGTGCCAGCTCACCCCGGCACGGGGGAAATGAAAAACTGTTTTTT